What follows are 10 T cell receptor beta chains derived from one specimen sequenced in a study of T cell responses to AZD1222 COVID-19 vaccine. Clones were read by immunoSEQ multiplex PCR, and TCRdb kept only the in-frame ones, dropping some. Here the sample spans approximately 80,000 clones, 75% to 95% being singletons. The sample here was peripheral blood, taken 28 days after the second AZD1222 dose. Receptor source: an adult who received the AZD1222 COVID-19 vaccine.

The table lists this clone with a count of one. The chain uses TRBV4-3 and TRBJ2-7; D is perhaps TRBD2 (6 bases). Germline V lookup: CDR1 LGHNA, CDR2 YSLEER. Trimming left V 4 bases short and J 6 bases short, with 16 bases between. This CDR3 is 14 amino acids long. The CDR3 region is CASSPAEGLSEQYF. The DNA of the CDR3 is TGCGCCAGCAGCCCGGCGGAGGGGCTTAGCGAGCAGTACTTC.

This sequence joins TRBV7-9 and TRBJ2-3; 15 bases fit TRBD2. This CDR3 contains 16 residues. CDR1 and CDR2 (germline): SEHNR, FQNEAQ (reference sequence). V dropped 4 bases and J dropped 5; count of bases not matched to a gene: 4. The CDR3 spells CASSSGLAGGGDTQYF. The CDR3 DNA is TGTGCCAGCAGCTCCGGACTAGCGGGAGGGGGAGATACGCAGTATTTT.

The chain recombines TRBV19 with TRBJ2-1; possible D gene TRBD2, 5 bases. The CDR3 totals 12 residues. Looked up from germline, CDR1 is LNHDA and CDR2 is SQIVND (reference sequence). The germline V and J ends were trimmed by 3 bases and 6 bases, with 6 bases remaining between them. The CDR3 bases are TGTGCCAGTAGTATCGGAGGCAATGAGCAGTTCTTC. Protein product: CASSIGGNEQFF.

V is TRBV5-6 and J is TRBJ2-7; D is uncertain. CDR1 SGHDT and CDR2 YYEEEE come from the germline V gene. The CDR3 runs 13 residues. The V gene lost 0 bases and the J gene lost 5 bases, with 9 bases spanning the gap. The CDR3, as DNA: TGTGCCAGCAGCTTGGACGGCGTTGACGAGCAGTACTTC. Translating gives CASSLDGVDEQYF.

The rearrangement joins TRBV7-9 to TRBJ2-3; the match to TRBD1 covers 7 bases. Germline lookup yields CDR1 SEHNR and CDR2 FQNEAQ (reference sequence). V was pared by 6 bases and J by 6 bases, with 6 bases of the junction left unmatched. The CDR3 has 13 amino acids. DNA of the CDR3: TGTGCCAGCAGGAGTAGGGGGCAGGATACGCAGTATTTT. Translated, it gives CASRSRGQDTQYF.

The V call is TRBV3-1 (or the pseudogene TRBV3-2), the J call TRBJ2-3, with TRBD2 matching over 8 bases. This CDR3 region has 15 residues. Germline lookup yields CDR1 LGHDT and CDR2 YNNKEL (reference sequence). V shed 4 bases and J 4 bases; nucleotides not matched to a gene: 7. CDR3 amino acids: CASSLRPAGADTQYF. The CDR3 region has the DNA TGTGCCAGCAGCCTCAGGCCAGCGGGGGCAGATACGCAGTATTTT.

The chain couples TRBV2 to TRBJ1-5, with D unclear. Deletions cut 3 bases from V and 2 bases from J, with 8 bases between. The CDR3 contains 14 residues. Germline V gene sequence: CDR1 SNHLY, CDR2 FYNNEI. The CDR3 bases are TGTGCCAGCAGTGAGTCAGGCGGCAATCAGCCCCAGCATTTT. Translated, it gives CASSESGGNQPQHF.

This clone has more than one count but fewer than ten. The gene calls are TRBV12-3 or TRBV12-4 and TRBJ1-5; no firm D call. Trimming left V 5 bases short and J 7 bases short, with 12 bases between. The CDR3 is made up of 13 amino acids. CDR3 sequence (DNA): TGTGCCAGCAGTCCGACCGCGCTCCAGCCCCAGCATTTT. It specifies CASSPTALQPQHF.

The chain is built from TRBV30 and TRBJ2-5; D not resolved. This CDR3 is built from 10 residues. V lost 8 bases and J 5 bases, leaving 9 bases between the germline ends. Germline CDR1 and CDR2: GTSNPN and SVGIG (reference sequence). The CDR3 loop reads CAARDETQYF. The CDR3 nucleotides are TGTGCCGCAAGAGATGAGACCCAGTACTTC.

The V and J genes are TRBV2 and TRBJ2-2; 9 bases align to TRBD1. V was clipped by 6 bases and J by 4 bases; unmatched bases: 9. CDR1 SNHLY and CDR2 FYNNEI come from the germline V gene. The CDR3 has 16 amino acids. The CDR3 reads CASRIWDRAVTGELFF. The CDR3 nucleotides are TGTGCCAGCAGGATATGGGACAGGGCCGTCACCGGGGAGCTGTTTTTT.